The clone carrying this T cell receptor beta chain was seen a handful of times. Its antigen is not identified. In germline, CDR1 is SGDLS, CDR2 YYNGEE. This CDR3 has 14 residues. Next came a second PCR, run for about 6 to 11 cycles, which used a sample-barcoded 5' primer along with a J-beta primer mix. TCRdb passed the 5' RACE reads through MiXCR, listing each CDR3 protein once. The data show hundreds of thousands of distinct CDR3 sequences, more than 25% seen once. The sample belongs to a study of blood T cells in healthy people across ages. Findings and caveats of the study: In the absence of known donor CMV status, changes in expanded clonotypes were possibly confounded.

This sample was also put to use in a study of T cells of mothers and their children.

This TCR derives from a boy aged 10-17 years in good health. The chain has TRBV9 and TRBJ2-5; no clear D. The DNA end is more similar to TRBJ2-7, so the J call may be wrong. The material sequenced was blood. This CDR3 is CASSVDLDTYEQYF. In DNA, the CDR3 is TGTGCCAGCAGCGTAGACCTAGACACCTACGAGCAGTACTTC.